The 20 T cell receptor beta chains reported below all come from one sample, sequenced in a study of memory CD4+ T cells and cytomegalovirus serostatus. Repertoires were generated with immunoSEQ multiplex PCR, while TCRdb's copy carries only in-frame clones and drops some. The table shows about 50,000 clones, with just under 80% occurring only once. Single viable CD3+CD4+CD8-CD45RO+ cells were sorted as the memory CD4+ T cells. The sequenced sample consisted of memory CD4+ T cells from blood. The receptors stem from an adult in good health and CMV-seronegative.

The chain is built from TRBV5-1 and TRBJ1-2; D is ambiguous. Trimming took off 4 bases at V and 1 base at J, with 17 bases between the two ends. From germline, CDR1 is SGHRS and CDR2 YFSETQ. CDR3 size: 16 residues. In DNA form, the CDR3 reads TGCGCCAGCAGCCCAGGACGGGCCTCGTTTAACTATGGCTACACCTTC. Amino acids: CASSPGRASFNYGYTF.

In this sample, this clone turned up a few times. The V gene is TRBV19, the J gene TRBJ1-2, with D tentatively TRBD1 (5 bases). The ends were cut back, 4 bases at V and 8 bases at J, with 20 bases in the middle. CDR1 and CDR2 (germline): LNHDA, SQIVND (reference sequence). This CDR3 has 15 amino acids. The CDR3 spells CASSTGGRGSYGYTF. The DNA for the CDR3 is TGTGCCAGTAGTACGGGCGGGAGGGGCTCTTACGGCTACACCTTC.

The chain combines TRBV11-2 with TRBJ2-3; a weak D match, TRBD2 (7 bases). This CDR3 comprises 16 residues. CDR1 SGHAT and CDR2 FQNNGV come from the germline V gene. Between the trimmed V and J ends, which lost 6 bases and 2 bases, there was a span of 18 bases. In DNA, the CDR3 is TGTGCCAGCAGTCTGGACGGGGGGCTCTCCACAGATACGCAGTATTTT. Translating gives CASSLDGGLSTDTQYF.

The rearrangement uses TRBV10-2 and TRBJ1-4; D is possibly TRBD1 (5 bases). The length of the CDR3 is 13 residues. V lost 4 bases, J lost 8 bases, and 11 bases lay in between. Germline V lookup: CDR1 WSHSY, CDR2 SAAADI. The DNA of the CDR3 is TGCGCCAGCAGTGTAAGGGGCCGGGAAAAACTGTTTTTT. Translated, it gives CASSVRGREKLFF.

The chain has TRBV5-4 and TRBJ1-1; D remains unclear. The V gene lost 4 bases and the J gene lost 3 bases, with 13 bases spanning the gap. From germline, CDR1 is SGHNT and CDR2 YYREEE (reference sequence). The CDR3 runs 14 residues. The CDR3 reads CASSLPKMDTEAFF. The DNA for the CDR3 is TGTGCCAGCAGCCTCCCGAAGATGGACACTGAAGCTTTCTTT.

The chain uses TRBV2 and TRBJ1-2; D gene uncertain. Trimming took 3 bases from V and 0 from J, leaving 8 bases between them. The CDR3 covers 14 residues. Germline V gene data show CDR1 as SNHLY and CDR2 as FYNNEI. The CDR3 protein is CASSDGKANYGYTF. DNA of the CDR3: TGTGCCAGCAGTGATGGGAAAGCTAACTATGGCTACACCTTC.

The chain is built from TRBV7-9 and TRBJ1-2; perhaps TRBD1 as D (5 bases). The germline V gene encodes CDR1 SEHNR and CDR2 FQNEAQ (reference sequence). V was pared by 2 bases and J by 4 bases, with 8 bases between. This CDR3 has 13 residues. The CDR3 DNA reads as TGTGCCAGCAGCTTATCAGGGTCCTATGGCTACACCTTC. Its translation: CASSLSGSYGYTF.

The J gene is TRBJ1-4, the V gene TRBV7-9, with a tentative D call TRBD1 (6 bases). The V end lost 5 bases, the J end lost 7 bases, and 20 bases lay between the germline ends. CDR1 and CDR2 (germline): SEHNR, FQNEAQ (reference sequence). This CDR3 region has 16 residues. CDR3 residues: CASSPNLQGSFEKLFF. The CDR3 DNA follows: TGTGCCAGCAGCCCGAACCTACAGGGTTCGTTTGAAAAACTGTTTTTT.

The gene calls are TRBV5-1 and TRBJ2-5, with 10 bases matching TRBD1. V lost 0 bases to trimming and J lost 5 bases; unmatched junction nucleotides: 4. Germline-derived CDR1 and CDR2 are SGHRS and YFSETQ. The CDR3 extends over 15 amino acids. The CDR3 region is CASSLVQGQGETQYF. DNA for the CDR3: TGCGCCAGCAGCTTGGTCCAGGGACAGGGGGAGACCCAGTACTTC.

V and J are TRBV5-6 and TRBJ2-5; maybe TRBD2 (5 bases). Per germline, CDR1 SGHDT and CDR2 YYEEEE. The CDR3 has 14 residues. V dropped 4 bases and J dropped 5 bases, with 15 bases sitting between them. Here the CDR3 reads CASSPFERSETQYF. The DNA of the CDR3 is TGTGCCAGCAGCCCTTTTGAGCGGTCGGAGACCCAGTACTTC.

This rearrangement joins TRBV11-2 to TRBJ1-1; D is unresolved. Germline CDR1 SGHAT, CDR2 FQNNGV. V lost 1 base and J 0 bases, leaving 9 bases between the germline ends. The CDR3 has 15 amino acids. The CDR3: CASSLASTVNTEAFF. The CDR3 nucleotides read TGTGCCAGCAGCTTAGCATCGACGGTGAACACTGAAGCTTTCTTT.

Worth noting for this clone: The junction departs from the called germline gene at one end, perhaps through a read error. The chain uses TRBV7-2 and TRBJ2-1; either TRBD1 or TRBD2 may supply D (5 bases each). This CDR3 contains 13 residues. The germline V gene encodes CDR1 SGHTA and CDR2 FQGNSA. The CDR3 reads CASSSVRDPRGIF. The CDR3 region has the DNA TGTGCCAGCAGCTCCGTCCGGGACCCCCGAGGAATCTTC.

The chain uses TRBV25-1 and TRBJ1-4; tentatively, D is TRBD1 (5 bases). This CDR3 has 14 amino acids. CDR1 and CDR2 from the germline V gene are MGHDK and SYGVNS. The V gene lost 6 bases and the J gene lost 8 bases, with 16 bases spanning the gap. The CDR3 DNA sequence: TGTGCCAGCAGGGCTCTCGGGGGGGACGAAAAACTGTTTTTT. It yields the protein CASRALGGDEKLFF.

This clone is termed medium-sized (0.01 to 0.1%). CDR3 in amino acids: CASSSPQGRTEAFF. CDR3 DNA sequence: TGTGCCAGCAGCTCTCCACAAGGGCGGACTGAAGCTTTCTTT. The chain has TRBV7-9 and TRBJ1-1; D not certain. The CDR3 consists of 14 residues. V lost 4 bases to trimming and J lost 5 bases, with 14 bases between them. CDR1 SEHNR and CDR2 FQNEAQ come from the germline V gene (reference sequence).

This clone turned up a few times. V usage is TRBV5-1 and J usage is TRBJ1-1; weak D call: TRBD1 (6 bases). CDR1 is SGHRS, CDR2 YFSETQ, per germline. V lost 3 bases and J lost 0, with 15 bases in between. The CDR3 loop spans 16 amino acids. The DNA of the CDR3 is TGCGCCAGCAGCTCTACTCGACAGGTCATGAACACTGAAGCTTTCTTT. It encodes CASSSTRQVMNTEAFF. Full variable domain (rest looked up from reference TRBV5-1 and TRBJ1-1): KAGVTQTPRYLIKTRGQQVTLSCSPISGHRSVSWYQQTPGQGLQFLFEYFSETQRNKGNFPGRFSGRQFSNSRSEMNVSTLELGDSALYLCASSSTRQVMNTEAFFGQGTRLTVV.

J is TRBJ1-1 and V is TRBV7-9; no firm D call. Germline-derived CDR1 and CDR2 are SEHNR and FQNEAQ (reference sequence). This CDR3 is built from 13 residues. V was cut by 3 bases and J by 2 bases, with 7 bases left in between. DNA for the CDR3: TGTGCCAGCAGCTTGAGGAGCAACACTGAAGCTTTCTTT. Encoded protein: CASSLRSNTEAFF.

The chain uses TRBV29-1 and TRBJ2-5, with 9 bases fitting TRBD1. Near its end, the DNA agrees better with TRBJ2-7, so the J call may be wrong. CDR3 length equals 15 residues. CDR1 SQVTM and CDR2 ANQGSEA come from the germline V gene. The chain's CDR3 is CSVLTGGGLWREQYF. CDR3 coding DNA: TGCAGCGTTCTTACAGGGGGCGGCCTATGGCGCGAGCAGTACTTC.

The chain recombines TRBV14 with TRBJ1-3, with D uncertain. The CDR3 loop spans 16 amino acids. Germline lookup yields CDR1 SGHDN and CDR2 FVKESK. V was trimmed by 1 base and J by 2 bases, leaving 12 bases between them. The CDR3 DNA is TGTGCCAGCAGCCAAGTGGTCGGCGGGGCTGGAAACACCATATATTTT. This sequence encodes CASSQVVGGAGNTIYF.

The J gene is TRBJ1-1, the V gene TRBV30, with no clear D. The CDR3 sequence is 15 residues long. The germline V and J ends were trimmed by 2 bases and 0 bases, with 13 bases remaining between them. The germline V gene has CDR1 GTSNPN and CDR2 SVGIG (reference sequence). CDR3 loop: CAWSPADRMNTEAFF. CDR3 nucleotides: TGTGCCTGGAGTCCAGCGGACCGTATGAACACTGAAGCTTTCTTT.

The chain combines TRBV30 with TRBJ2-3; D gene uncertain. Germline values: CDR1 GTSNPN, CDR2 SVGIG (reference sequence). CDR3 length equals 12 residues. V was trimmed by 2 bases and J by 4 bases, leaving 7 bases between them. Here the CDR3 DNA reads TGTGCCTGGAGTAGGAACCCAGATACGCAGTATTTT. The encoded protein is CAWSRNPDTQYF.